What follows are 32 T cell receptor beta chains derived from one specimen sequenced in a study of cytomegalovirus exposure and HLA in healthy donors. Vbeta (60) and Jbeta (13) primers were used in the PCR. The method was immunoSEQ multiplex PCR; TCRdb's version includes in-frame clones alone and lacks a portion of them. The table has approximately 140,000 clones, approximately 82% seen once; the top ten hold about 3%. Sequenced: PBMCs. These receptors all stem from a middle-aged man in good health and CMV-seronegative.

The chain couples TRBV28 to TRBJ1-1; D not resolved. Trimming removed 8 bases from V and 6 bases from J, with 16 bases in between. Germline V gives CDR1 MDHEN, CDR2 SYDVKM. This CDR3 has 13 residues. CDR3 residues: CASGIGVPAEAFF. The CDR3 nucleotides read TGTGCCAGCGGTATCGGGGTTCCAGCTGAAGCTTTCTTT.

The chain combines TRBV28 with TRBJ1-6; 9 bases align to TRBD1. Germline V gives CDR1 MDHEN, CDR2 SYDVKM. The CDR3 covers 15 residues. Trimming removed 5 bases from V and 9 bases from J; junction bases left unmatched: 8. CDR3 in amino acids: CASSISTGGSSPLHF. CDR3 coding DNA: TGTGCCAGCAGTATATCGACAGGGGGAAGTTCACCCCTCCACTTT. Based on the CDR3 plus reference TRBV28 and TRBJ1-6, the full variable domain is DVKVTQSSRYLVKRTGEKVFLECVQDMDHENMFWYRQDPGLGLRLIYFSYDVKMKEKGDIPEGYSVSREKKERFSLILESASTNQTSMYLCASSISTGGSSPLHFGNGTRLTVT.

This clone was seen just once. The chain has TRBV5-1 and TRBJ1-4; 7 bases match TRBD1. Losses at the gene ends were 4 bases for V and 4 bases for J; bases not matched to a gene: 7. Per germline, CDR1 SGHRS and CDR2 YFSETQ. CDR3 length: 15 amino acids. Here the CDR3 reads CASSGGQGDNEKLFF. The CDR3 DNA reads TGCGCCAGCAGCGGGGGGCAGGGGGATAATGAAAAACTGTTTTTT.

The chain has TRBV28 and TRBJ1-5; D may be TRBD1 (5 bases). The V gene lost 3 bases and the J gene lost 3 bases, with 9 bases spanning the gap. This CDR3 comprises 14 residues. Germline V gene sequence: CDR1 MDHEN, CDR2 SYDVKM. CDR3: CASSFGGTNQPQHF. The CDR3 DNA follows: TGTGCCAGCAGTTTTGGAGGGACCAATCAGCCCCAGCATTTT.

The genes are TRBV2 and TRBJ1-2; no clear D. V lost 3 bases and J lost 5, with 10 bases in between. The CDR3 is 13 amino acids. The germline gives CDR1 SNHLY, CDR2 FYNNEI. The CDR3, as DNA: TGTGCCAGCAGTGACTGGCAGTTTTATGGCTACACCTTC. Its translation is CASSDWQFYGYTF.

This chain uses TRBV7-3 with TRBJ2-7; D possibly corresponds to TRBD2 (6 bases). V dropped 2 bases and J dropped 0 bases, with 14 bases sitting between them. The CDR3 length is 16 residues. From germline, CDR1 is SGHTA and CDR2 FQGTGA. This CDR3 is CASSLFGGPSSYEQYF. For the CDR3, the DNA is TGTGCCAGCAGCTTATTCGGAGGGCCATCCTCCTACGAGCAGTACTTC.

This clone turned up a few times. This chain connects TRBV10-3 to TRBJ1-3; 8 nucleotides line up with TRBD1. Germline CDR1 is ENHRY and CDR2 is SYGVKD. The CDR3 extends over 15 amino acids. Trimming took 4 bases from V and 0 from J; bases not matched to a gene: 2. The CDR3 loop is CAISAGGPSGNTIYF. As DNA, the CDR3 is TGTGCCATCAGTGCAGGGGGCCCCTCTGGAAACACCATATATTTT.

This chain joins TRBV7-2 and TRBJ1-2; D unclear. The CDR3 spans 16 residues. Between the trimmed V and J ends, which lost 1 base and 5 bases, there was a span of 17 bases. Germline CDR1 and CDR2: SGHTA and FQGNSA. CDR3: CASSLGAGGVAYGYTF. The DNA of the CDR3 is TGTGCCAGCAGCTTAGGAGCGGGCGGGGTTGCTTATGGCTACACCTTC.

In its sample, this clone was seen a few times. J is TRBJ1-4 and V is TRBV5-5; no clear D. Germline assignment: CDR1 SGHKS and CDR2 YYEKEE (reference sequence). This CDR3 has 15 amino acids. The V end lost 7 bases, the J end lost 3 bases, and 16 bases lay between the germline ends. For the CDR3, the DNA is TGTGCCAGCTTCCCCGGGGTTGCGGCTAATGAAAAACTGTTTTTT. Its protein product is CASFPGVAANEKLFF.

J is TRBJ2-5 and V is TRBV10-3; 10 bases align to TRBD2. The CDR3 contains 13 residues. The V segment lost 7 bases and the J segment 2 bases; nucleotides outside the gene matches: 1. Germline V gene sequence: CDR1 ENHRY, CDR2 SYGVKD. CDR3 residues: CAINSGGQETQYF. CDR3 coding DNA: TGTGCCATCAATAGCGGGGGGCAAGAGACCCAGTACTTC.

This rearrangement joins TRBV5-1 to TRBJ1-2, with D uncertain. The CDR3 is made up of 14 amino acids. Germline V gene sequence: CDR1 SGHRS, CDR2 YFSETQ. V lost 4 bases, J lost 2 bases, and 12 bases lay in between. The CDR3 region is CASSEGGYNYGYTF. The CDR3 DNA follows: TGCGCCAGCAGCGAAGGCGGGTACAACTATGGCTACACCTTC.

The CDR3 DNA reads TGCAGCGTCACAGAGAACACCGGGGAGCTGTTTTTT. Its translation is CSVTENTGELFF. This chain connects TRBV29-1 to TRBJ2-2; D unclear. Deletions cut 6 bases from V and 1 base from J, with 6 bases between. This CDR3 is 12 amino acids long. Germline lookup yields CDR1 SQVTM and CDR2 ANQGSEA.

This clone was recorded a few times. The V gene is TRBV6-5, the J gene TRBJ1-5; 8 bases are shared with TRBD1. The V and J ends lost 2 bases and 3 bases, in that order; junction bases with no gene match: 3. The CDR3 is 15 residues long. CDR1 and CDR2 from the germline V gene are MNHEY and SVGAGI. This CDR3 is CASSYRQGTNQPQHF. CDR3 DNA: TGTGCCAGCAGTTACCGACAGGGGACCAATCAGCCCCAGCATTTT.

The chain recombines TRBV7-2 with TRBJ1-5; D not certain. Trimming removed 1 base at V and 2 bases at J, with 12 bases between. CDR3 size: 16 residues. Germline CDR1 is SGHTA and CDR2 is FQGNSA. CDR3 in amino acids: CASSLGPGLGNQPQHF. CDR3 in DNA: TGTGCCAGCAGCTTAGGCCCCGGGTTGGGCAATCAGCCCCAGCATTTT.

The CDR3 spells CASSQLLGQNTEAFF. In nucleotides, the CDR3 is TGTGCCAGCAGCCAATTATTGGGACAGAACACTGAAGCTTTCTTT. The rearrangement joins TRBV16 to TRBJ1-1, with D maybe TRBD1 (6 bases). Looked up from germline, CDR1 is KGHSY and CDR2 is FQNENV. Trimming shortened V by 1 base and J by 1 base, and 10 bases separated the two germline ends. This CDR3 region has 15 residues.

The rearrangement uses TRBV10-2 and TRBJ2-5; D is possibly TRBD1 (7 bases). Germline-derived CDR1 and CDR2 are WSHSY and SAAADI. V lost 4 bases and J 1 base, leaving 13 bases between the germline ends. CDR3 length: 15 amino acids. In DNA, the CDR3 is TGCGCCAGCAGTGTGGAGGGGGCGGGCCAAGAGACCCAGTACTTC. Translation: CASSVEGAGQETQYF.

V gene TRBV4-3 combines with J gene TRBJ1-1; D is undetermined. CDR1 is LGHNA, CDR2 YSLEER, per germline. Trimming took off 1 base at V and 11 bases at J, with 14 bases between the two ends. The CDR3 has 13 amino acids. The CDR3 region has the DNA TGCGCCAGCAGCCAAGCGGGAGCCGGGAGCGCTTTCTTT. This encodes CASSQAGAGSAFF.

This clone was seen only a few times. V gene TRBV11-2 combines with J gene TRBJ2-7; D perhaps matches TRBD2 (5 bases). Germline-derived CDR1 and CDR2 are SGHAT and FQNNGV. The ends were cut back, 6 bases at V and 2 bases at J, with 14 bases in the middle. The CDR3 is 14 residues long. The CDR3 is CASRSARGTYEQYF. The CDR3 region has the DNA TGTGCCAGCAGATCCGCACGGGGTACCTACGAGCAGTACTTC.

V usage is TRBV27 and J usage is TRBJ1-1, with 7 nucleotides matching TRBD1. Germline V lookup: CDR1 MNHEY, CDR2 SMNVEV (reference sequence). The ends lost 6 bases at V and 5 bases at J; junction bases unmatched: 6. The CDR3 is made up of 13 amino acids. CDR3 sequence: CASSVTGWTEAFF. CDR3 coding DNA: TGTGCCAGCAGCGTGACAGGGTGGACTGAAGCTTTCTTT.

V usage is TRBV5-4 and J usage is TRBJ2-1; tentatively, D is TRBD1 (5 bases). The CDR3 totals 13 residues. V lost 9 bases to trimming and J lost 8 bases, with 18 bases between them. Germline CDR1 SGHNT, CDR2 YYREEE (reference sequence). CDR3 nucleotide sequence: TGTGCCACCAGGACACAGGCCGGAGATGAGCAGTTCTTC. Translation gives CATRTQAGDEQFF.

DNA for the CDR3: TGTGCCAGCAGTTACGGCGGGACAGAGAATGGCTACACCTTC. Amino acid sequence: CASSYGGTENGYTF. The chain joins TRBV6-5 to TRBJ1-2, with TRBD1 matching over 7 bases. Germline CDR1 MNHEY, CDR2 SVGAGI. J gave up 6 bases and V 2 bases, and 6 bases lay outside the gene matches. The CDR3 contains 14 residues.

This chain's CDR3 is CASRQNSEKLFF. The DNA for the CDR3 is TGTGCCAGTAGACAGAATAGTGAAAAACTGTTTTTT. The chain recombines TRBV6-1 with TRBJ1-4, with a weak D call TRBD1 (5 bases). The CDR3 totals 12 residues. Germline CDR1 is MNHNS and CDR2 is SASEGT. V dropped 9 bases and J dropped 7 bases, with 12 bases sitting between them.

The genes are TRBV19 and TRBJ1-3; unclear D gene. The germline CDR1 and CDR2 sequences are LNHDA and SQIVND (reference sequence). This CDR3 has 15 residues. Trimming pared 5 bases from V and 0 bases from J, leaving 11 bases between. CDR3 coding DNA: TGTGCCAGTAGTGTGGACTTGAGCTCTGGAAACACCATATATTTT. It translates to CASSVDLSSGNTIYF. The variable domain in full, completed from reference TRBV19 and TRBJ1-3, reads DGGITQSPKYLFRKEGQNVTLSCEQNLNHDAMYWYRQDPGQGLRLIYYSQIVNDFQKGDIAEGYSVSREKKESFPLTVTSAQKNPTAFYLCASSVDLSSGNTIYFGEGSWLTVV.

In this sample, this clone turned up a few times. The chain has TRBV7-2 and TRBJ1-4; D not certain. CDR3 length: 19 residues. V lost 4 bases and J 0 bases, leaving 21 bases between the germline ends. CDR1 and CDR2 (germline): SGHTA, FQGNSA. The CDR3 nucleotides are TGTGCCAGCAGCTCCGACGTCGCGACAAGTTTTTCAACTAATGAAAAACTGTTTTTT. Residues: CASSSDVATSFSTNEKLFF.

This sequence joins TRBV5-1 and TRBJ1-1; the match to TRBD1 covers 9 bases. The CDR3 length is 16 residues. CDR1 is SGHRS, CDR2 YFSETQ, per germline. The junction had 9 bases not matched to a gene; V was cut back by 4 bases and J by 2 bases. This CDR3 is CASSPGQGLINTEAFF. DNA of the CDR3: TGCGCCAGCAGCCCGGGACAGGGCCTGATAAACACTGAAGCTTTCTTT. The full variable domain, rest sourced from reference TRBV5-1 and TRBJ1-1, is KAGVTQTPRYLIKTRGQQVTLSCSPISGHRSVSWYQQTPGQGLQFLFEYFSETQRNKGNFPGRFSGRQFSNSRSEMNVSTLELGDSALYLCASSPGQGLINTEAFFGQGTRLTVV.

This clone occurred a few times. J is TRBJ1-1 and V is TRBV7-2; no clear D. The CDR3 has 13 amino acids. Trimming left V 4 bases short and J 3 bases short, with 9 bases between. Germline CDR1 and CDR2: SGHTA and FQGNSA. CDR3 nucleotide sequence: TGTGCCAGCAGCTACGGGATTTACACTGAAGCTTTCTTT. This sequence encodes CASSYGIYTEAFF.

The V call is TRBV11-2, the J call TRBJ2-7, with 10 nucleotides matching TRBD1. The length of the CDR3 is 16 residues. The germline V gene encodes CDR1 SGHAT and CDR2 FQNNGV. Trimming at V came to 3 bases and at J to 6 bases, leaving 11 bases not matched to a gene. CDR3 amino acids: CASSFGVGTGVAEQYF. CDR3 nucleotides: TGTGCCAGCAGCTTTGGGGTTGGGACAGGGGTGGCCGAGCAGTACTTC. Full variable domain (rest looked up from reference TRBV11-2 and TRBJ2-7): EAGVAQSPRYKIIEKRQSVAFWCNPISGHATLYWYQQILGQGPKLLIQFQNNGVVDDSQLPKDRFSAERLKGVDSTLKIQPAKLEDSAVYLCASSFGVGTGVAEQYFGPGTRLTVT.

V and J are TRBV2 and TRBJ2-7; D is unclear. This CDR3 region has 12 residues. Trimming took off 9 bases at V and 3 bases at J, with 12 bases between the two ends. Germline V gives CDR1 SNHLY, CDR2 FYNNEI. The CDR3 DNA reads TGTGCCAGTAGGAGCTACGGCTACGAGCAGTACTTC. Its translation: CASRSYGYEQYF. Combining the CDR3 with reference TRBV2 and TRBJ2-7 gives the whole variable domain EPEVTQTPSHQVTQMGQEVILRCVPISNHLYFYWYRQILGQKVEFLVSFYNNEISEKSEIFDDQFSVERPDGSNFTLKIRSTKLEDSAMYFCASRSYGYEQYFGPGTRLTVT.

This chain uses TRBV10-2 with TRBJ1-1, with unresolved D. This CDR3 is 14 amino acids long. Trimming cost V 3 bases and J 1 base, with 9 bases left between them. CDR1 is WSHSY, CDR2 SAAADI, per germline. For the CDR3, the DNA is TGCGCCAGCAGTGACCCCTCACAGAACACTGAAGCTTTCTTT. Protein sequence: CASSDPSQNTEAFF.

The CDR3 region has the DNA TGTGCCAGTAGTACTGACCGGGACAGGGGTCCAGATACGCAGTATTTT. This codes for CASSTDRDRGPDTQYF. This sequence joins TRBV19 and TRBJ2-3, with 10 positions matching TRBD1. Per germline, CDR1 LNHDA and CDR2 SQIVND (reference sequence). This CDR3 region has 16 residues. After removal of 4 bases from V and 4 bases from J, the junction contained 8 bases not matched to a gene.

The chain links TRBV11-2 to TRBJ2-1, with D possibly being TRBD1 (6 bases). V was trimmed by 1 base and J by 1 base, leaving 14 bases between them. CDR1 SGHAT and CDR2 FQNNGV come from the germline V gene. CDR3 size: 17 residues. DNA of the CDR3: TGTGCCAGCAGCTTAGCACAGGGAGTCGAGTCCTACAATGAGCAGTTCTTC. Its protein product is CASSLAQGVESYNEQFF.

This clone has only a few counts. V is TRBV5-4 and J is TRBJ2-1; 10 bases match TRBD2. The V segment lost 4 bases and the J segment 3 bases; nucleotides outside the gene matches: 4. From germline, CDR1 is SGHNT and CDR2 YYREEE (reference sequence). The CDR3 length is 15 residues. The chain's CDR3 is CASSTPSGGYNEQFF. The CDR3 bases are TGTGCCAGCAGCACCCCTAGCGGGGGCTACAATGAGCAGTTCTTC.